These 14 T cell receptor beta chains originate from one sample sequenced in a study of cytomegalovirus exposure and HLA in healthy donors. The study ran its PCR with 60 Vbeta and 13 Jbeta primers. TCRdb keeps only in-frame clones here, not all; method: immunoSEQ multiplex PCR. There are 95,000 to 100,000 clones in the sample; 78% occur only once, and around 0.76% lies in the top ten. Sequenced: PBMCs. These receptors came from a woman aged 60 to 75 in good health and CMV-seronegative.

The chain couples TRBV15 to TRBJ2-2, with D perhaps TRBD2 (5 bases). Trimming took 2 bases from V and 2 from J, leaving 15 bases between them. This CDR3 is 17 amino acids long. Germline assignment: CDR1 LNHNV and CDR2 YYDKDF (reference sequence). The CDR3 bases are TGTGCCACCAGCAGATCTGGTGGGGAGATCAACACCGGGGAGCTGTTTTTT. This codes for CATSRSGGEINTGELFF. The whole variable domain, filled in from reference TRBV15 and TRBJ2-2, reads DAMVIQNPRYQVTQFGKPVTLSCSQTLNHNVMYWYQQKSSQAPKLLFHYYDKDFNNEADTPDNFQSRRPNTSFCFLDIRSPGLGDTAMYLCATSRSGGEINTGELFFGEGSRLTVL.

The CDR3 loop is CASSLLSWTGAPYEQYF. As DNA, the CDR3 is TGTGCCAGCAGCTTACTTTCCTGGACAGGGGCCCCCTACGAGCAGTACTTC. V is TRBV7-8 and J is TRBJ2-7; 9 nucleotides agree with TRBD1. J lost 2 bases, V lost 2 bases, and 10 bases had no gene match. CDR3 length equals 17 residues. Germline-derived CDR1 and CDR2 are SGHVS and FQNEAQ.

CDR3 in amino acids: CATSRDEGTEAFF. CDR3 nucleotides: TGTGCCACCAGCAGAGATGAGGGTACTGAAGCTTTCTTT. This chain uses TRBV15 with TRBJ1-1; D is unclear. The CDR3 extends over 13 amino acids. The germline V gene encodes CDR1 LNHNV and CDR2 YYDKDF (reference sequence). V gave up 0 bases and J gave up 5 bases, with 7 bases separating them.

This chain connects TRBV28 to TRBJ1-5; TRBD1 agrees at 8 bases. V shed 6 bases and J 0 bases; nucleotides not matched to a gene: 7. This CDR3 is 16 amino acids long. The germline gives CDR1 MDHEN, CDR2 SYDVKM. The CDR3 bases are TGTGCCAGCAGACACGGACAGGGCCTTAGCAATCAGCCCCAGCATTTT. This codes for CASRHGQGLSNQPQHF.

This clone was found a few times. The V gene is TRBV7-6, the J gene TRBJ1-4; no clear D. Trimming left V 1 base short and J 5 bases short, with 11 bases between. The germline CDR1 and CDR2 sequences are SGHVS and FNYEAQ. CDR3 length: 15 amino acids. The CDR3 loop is CASSLEAGGNEKLFF. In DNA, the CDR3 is TGTGCCAGCAGCTTAGAGGCAGGTGGGAATGAAAAACTGTTTTTT.

This CDR3 reads CASSSGQGAFF. CDR3 nucleotide sequence: TGTGCCAGCAGCTCCGGACAGGGAGCTTTCTTT. V usage is TRBV7-9 and J usage is TRBJ1-1; 8 nucleotides match TRBD1. CDR3 length: 11 amino acids. CDR1 and CDR2 (germline): SEHNR, FQNEAQ (reference sequence). J was trimmed by 10 bases and V by 4 bases; bases with no gene match: 2. Together with reference TRBV7-9 and TRBJ1-1, the CDR3 gives the full variable domain: DTGVSQNPRHKITKRGQNVTFRCDPISEHNRLYWYRQTLGQGPEFLTYFQNEAQLEKSRLLSDRFSAERPKGSFSTLEIQRTEQGDSAMYLCASSSGQGAFFGQGTRLTVV.

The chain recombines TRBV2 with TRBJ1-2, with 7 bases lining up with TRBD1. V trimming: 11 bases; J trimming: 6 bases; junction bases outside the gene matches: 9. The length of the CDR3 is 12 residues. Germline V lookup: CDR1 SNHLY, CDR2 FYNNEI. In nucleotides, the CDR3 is TGTGCCGGCTCGGGACAGTATCATGGCTACACCTTC. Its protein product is CAGSGQYHGYTF.

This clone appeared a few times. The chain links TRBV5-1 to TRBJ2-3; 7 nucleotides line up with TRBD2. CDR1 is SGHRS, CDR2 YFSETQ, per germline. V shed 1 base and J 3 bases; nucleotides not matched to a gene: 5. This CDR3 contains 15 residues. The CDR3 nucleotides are TGCGCCAGCAGCTTGCGGTCAGCGGGAACAGATACGCAGTATTTT. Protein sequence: CASSLRSAGTDTQYF.

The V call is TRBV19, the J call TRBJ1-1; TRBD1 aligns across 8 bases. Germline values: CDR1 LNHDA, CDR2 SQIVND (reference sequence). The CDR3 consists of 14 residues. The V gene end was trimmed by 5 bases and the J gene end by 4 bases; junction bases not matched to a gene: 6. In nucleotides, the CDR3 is TGTGCCAGTAGTGTCAGGGGGCTCGGCACTGAAGCTTTCTTT. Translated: CASSVRGLGTEAFF.

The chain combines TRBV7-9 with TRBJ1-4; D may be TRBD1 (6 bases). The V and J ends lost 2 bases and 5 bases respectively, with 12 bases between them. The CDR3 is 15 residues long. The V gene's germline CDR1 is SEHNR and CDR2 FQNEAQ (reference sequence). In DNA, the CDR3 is TGTGCCAGCAGCTTAATCGCAGGGGTGAATGAAAAACTGTTTTTT. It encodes CASSLIAGVNEKLFF.

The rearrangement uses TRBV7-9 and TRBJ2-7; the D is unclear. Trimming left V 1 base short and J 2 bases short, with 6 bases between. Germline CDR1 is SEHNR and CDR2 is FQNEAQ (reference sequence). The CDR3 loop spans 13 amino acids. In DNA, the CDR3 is TGTGCCAGCAGCTTAGGAGGCCCCTACGAGCAGTACTTC. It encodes CASSLGGPYEQYF.

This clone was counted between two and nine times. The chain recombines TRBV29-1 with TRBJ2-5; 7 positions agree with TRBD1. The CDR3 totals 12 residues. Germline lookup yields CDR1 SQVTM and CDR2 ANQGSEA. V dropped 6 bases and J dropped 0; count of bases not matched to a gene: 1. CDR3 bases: TGCAGCGTCCAGGGGGACCAAGAGACCCAGTACTTC. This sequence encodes CSVQGDQETQYF.

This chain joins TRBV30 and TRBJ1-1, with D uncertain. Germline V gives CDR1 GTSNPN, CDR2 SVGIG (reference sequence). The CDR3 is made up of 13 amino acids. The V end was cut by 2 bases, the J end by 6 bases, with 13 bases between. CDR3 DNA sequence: TGTGCCTGGAGTATATTGAGTGGAGCTGAAGCTTTCTTT. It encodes CAWSILSGAEAFF. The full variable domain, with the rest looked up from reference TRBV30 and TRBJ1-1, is SQTIHQWPATLVQPVGSPLSLECTVEGTSNPNLYWYRQAAGRGLQLLFYSVGIGQISSEVPQNLSASRPQDRQFILSSKKLLLSDSGFYLCAWSILSGAEAFFGQGTRLTVV.

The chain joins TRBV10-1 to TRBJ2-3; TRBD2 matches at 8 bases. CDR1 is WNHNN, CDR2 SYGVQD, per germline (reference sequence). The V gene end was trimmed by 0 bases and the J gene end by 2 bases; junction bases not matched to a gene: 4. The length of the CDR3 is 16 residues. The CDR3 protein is CASSESGTRDTDTQYF. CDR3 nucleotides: TGCGCCAGCAGTGAGTCCGGGACTAGGGACACAGATACGCAGTATTTT.